This T cell receptor beta chain was sequenced in a study of post-analysis software for immune sequencing data (dated by TCRdb to between 2015 and 2016). With respect to the entire study: Disease courses on record covered relapsing-remitting, secondary progressive and progressive-relapsing multiple sclerosis, though some patients had no subtype annotation. A subset of samples was prepared in parallel using single-end sample barcoding, then pooled and co-amplified after Illumina adapter ligation. The multiple sclerosis patient repertoires were compared with 10 to 12 previously published healthy control repertoires from donors aged about 6 to 28 years. Findings and caveats that apply to the study as a whole: Direct clustering with F measure revealed strong co-clustering of samples prepared in the same batch, which led to a batch-effect correction. The control group was slightly older than the multiple sclerosis patient group. Normalized Chao1 diversity was significantly lower in multiple sclerosis patients than controls, suggesting substantial peripheral T-cell clonal expansion. Significantly higher frequencies in patients than in controls were found for a handful of TRBV segments, including TRBV5-6, TRBV5-1 and TRBV20-1.

From the cysteine through the phenylalanine, the CDR3 covers 11 amino acids. Left in the record is the CDR3 DNA by itself, 33 bases read in frame from the first base. V was cut back by 10 bases and J by 2 bases, leaving a gap of 8 bases between them. The library was built by means of PCR. Sequencer: Illumina HiSeq 2500. Unique molecular identifiers were incorporated into TCR beta cDNA libraries to reduce PCR and sequencing biases. Some 500,000 cDNA molecules were obtained per 1 to 10 million input T cells, so each molecule approximated one T cell. The same protocol used for the earlier healthy control dataset was applied to prepare and sequence the patient libraries. Samples belonging to the same batch were prepared together, multiplexed and sequenced on a shared HiSeq lane. The study's own analysis went as follows. Raw barcoded reads were processed with MIGEC, and single-read molecular identifier groups were discarded before consensus assembly and CDR3 extraction. VDJtools was used for post-analysis of the clonotype tables, with diversity normalized by down-sampling every dataset to the smallest sample size. In repertoire overlap clustering, CDR3 amino acid sequences, but not nucleotide sequences, were matched to correct batch-related cross-sample contamination. Using fastp at Q25 and MiXCR, TCRdb reprocessed the public reads and kept productive beta chains. Every entry covers one CDR3 protein and lists the most common genes and DNA from its rows. Clone size and V and J calls follow TCRdb, not the original study. This sample gives roughly 540,000 distinct CDR3 sequences in total; 30% to 40% of them show up just once. The top ten clonotypes cover 4.5% to 7.5% of the sample.

This clonotype was seen repeatedly, ten times or more. The target of this receptor is not known. It has no much larger one-base neighbor in the sample; base qualities were not kept. To demonstrate the VDJtools post-analysis software, TCR beta repertoires were profiled from the peripheral blood of about 13 young patients with multiple sclerosis. Multiple sclerosis patients were children and adolescents aged roughly 6 to 17 years. The sequence joins TRBV12-3 or TRBV12-4 to TRBJ2-5; the D gene cannot be named for sure. The sample was blood. This TCR was recovered from a girl aged 2-17 years with multiple sclerosis. The CDR3: CAITVQETQYF. The nucleotide sequence is given as TGTGCCATCACAGTACAAGAGACCCAGTACTTC.